A single sample is the source of the 17 T cell receptor beta chains below, sequenced in a study of blood T cells in healthy people across ages. With a J-beta primer mix and a sample-barcoded 5' primer, a second PCR ran about 7 to 12 cycles. A single record per CDR3 protein comes from TCRdb applying MiXCR to the 5' RACE reads. The data contain 540,000 or so distinct CDR3 sequences, 47% of them singletons. Sequenced: blood. These receptors all stem from a man older than 75 in good health.

This clonotype occurred a few times. This sequence joins TRBV20-1 and TRBJ2-7; the match to TRBD1 covers 7 bases. The germline V gene encodes CDR1 DFQATT and CDR2 SNEGSKA (reference sequence). The ends lost 4 bases at V and 7 bases at J; junction bases unmatched: 10. The CDR3 spans 13 residues. The CDR3 here is CSAIGTATGEQYF. DNA of the CDR3: TGCAGTGCTATTGGGACAGCGACGGGAGAGCAGTACTTC.

The V gene is TRBV7-2, the J gene TRBJ2-5; D possibly uses TRBD1 or TRBD2 (5 bases each). V was shortened by 5 bases and J by 4 bases, with 17 bases between the two germline ends. This CDR3 is 15 amino acids long. The germline CDR1 and CDR2 sequences are SGHTA and FQGNSA. CDR3 in DNA: TGTGCCAGCAGCCCGACCGGGACGGGCCCAGAGACCCAGTACTTC. Amino acids: CASSPTGTGPETQYF.

At least ten counts were recorded for this clonotype. The CDR3 reads CASSYAADTQYF. Written as DNA, the CDR3 is TGTGCCAGCAGTTACGCCGCAGATACGCAGTATTTT. This chain connects TRBV6-6 to TRBJ2-3; no clear D gene. CDR3 length: 12 residues. V lost 2 bases and J 4 bases, leaving 4 bases between the germline ends. CDR1 and CDR2 from the germline V gene are MNHNY and SVGAGI (reference sequence).

J is TRBJ1-5 and V is TRBV4-1; no clear D. The CDR3 has 15 amino acids. CDR1 and CDR2 (germline): MGHRA, YSYEKL. V lost 2 bases and J lost 0, with 8 bases in between. CDR3 in amino acids: CASSQSLDSNQPQHF. In DNA form, the CDR3 reads TGCGCCAGCAGCCAAAGCCTAGATAGCAATCAGCCCCAGCATTTT.

The chain combines TRBV20-1 with TRBJ2-7; TRBD2 might be the D (5 bases). TRBJ2-5 explains the end of the DNA better; the J call may be wrong. CDR3 length equals 13 residues. CDR1 and CDR2 from the germline V gene are DFQATT and SNEGSKA (reference sequence). The chain's CDR3 is CSGYTPEEETQYF. The DNA of the CDR3 is TGCAGTGGATACACCCCGGAGGAGGAGACCCAGTACTTC.

This clonotype was detected only a few times. The junction departs from the called germline gene at one end, perhaps through a read error. The rearrangement uses TRBV28 and TRBJ1-5; D is possibly TRBD1 (6 bases). The CDR3 is 13 amino acids. CDR1 is MDHEN and CDR2 is SYDVKM in the germline V gene. The CDR3 loop is CASRLTSDRPPHF. CDR3 DNA sequence: TGTGCCAGCAGACTTACCTCCGACAGGCCCCCGCATTTT.

This chain uses TRBV7-9 with TRBJ2-1; a weak D match, TRBD1 (5 bases). The CDR3 has 15 residues. Per germline, CDR1 SEHNR and CDR2 FQNEAQ (reference sequence). V was pared by 1 base and J by 13 bases, with 20 bases between. As DNA, the CDR3 is TGTGCCAGCAGCTTAGTAGCTGGGGCCGGAGAGACCCAGTTCTTC. Its translation is CASSLVAGAGETQFF.

This clonotype has only a few counts. V usage is TRBV29-1 and J usage is TRBJ2-5; D may be TRBD1 (6 bases). This CDR3 region has 12 residues. The V gene lost 7 bases and the J gene lost 4 bases, with 13 bases spanning the gap. Per germline, CDR1 SQVTM and CDR2 ANQGSEA. For the CDR3, the DNA is TGCAGCGCACAACAGGGTGGAGAGACCCAGTACTTC. Its protein product is CSAQQGGETQYF.

The rearrangement links TRBV29-1 to TRBJ2-5; no clear D gene. This CDR3 is 11 amino acids long. The germline CDR1 and CDR2 sequences are SQVTM and ANQGSEA. Trimming took off 4 bases at V and 8 bases at J, with 11 bases between the two ends. The CDR3 DNA is TGCAGCGTTGGGCTGGAGTCCACCCAGTACTTC. It encodes CSVGLESTQYF.

This clonotype turned up a few times. The chain combines TRBV29-1 with TRBJ2-3, with 7 bases that match TRBD2. The CDR3 is 14 amino acids. The germline gives CDR1 SQVTM, CDR2 ANQGSEA. J was trimmed by 4 bases and V by 5 bases; bases with no gene match: 9. The CDR3 sequence is CSVRGEGLADTQYF. DNA for the CDR3: TGCAGCGTTCGGGGGGAGGGCCTGGCAGATACGCAGTATTTT.

The rearrangement joins TRBV7-9 to TRBJ2-1; D not resolved. Trimming shortened V by 4 bases and J by 0 bases, and 10 bases separated the two germline ends. The germline V gene encodes CDR1 SEHNR and CDR2 FQNEAQ (reference sequence). The CDR3 is made up of 15 amino acids. The CDR3 loop reads CASSYDLGSYNEQFF. CDR3 nucleotide sequence: TGTGCCAGCAGCTACGACCTAGGCTCCTACAATGAGCAGTTCTTC.

Only a few counts were recorded for this clonotype. The J gene is TRBJ2-3, the V gene TRBV12-3 or TRBV12-4, with 8 bases matching TRBD2. CDR3 size: 14 residues. The V segment lost 7 bases and the J segment 4 bases; nucleotides outside the gene matches: 7. The CDR3 region has the DNA TGTGCCAGCAAGCCGGGGGGGCCTCCAGATACGCAGTATTTT. Encoded protein: CASKPGGPPDTQYF.

This clonotype was seen a few times. The chain has TRBV29-1 and TRBJ1-1, with 8 bases identical to TRBD1. This CDR3 contains 15 residues. V gave up 7 bases and J gave up 1 base; unmatched junction bases: 11. Looked up from germline, CDR1 is SQVTM and CDR2 is ANQGSEA. CDR3 in amino acids: CSGKGAGTGNTEAFF. The CDR3 nucleotides are TGCAGCGGTAAGGGGGCCGGGACAGGGAACACTGAAGCTTTCTTT.

Points on this clonotype: With a much larger clone just one base away, this may be a read error. The chain joins TRBV20-1 to TRBJ2-7; TRBD2 matches 11 bases. The CDR3 has 13 amino acids. CDR1 is DFQATT, CDR2 SNEGSKA, per germline (reference sequence). Trimming removed 3 bases from V and 3 bases from J; junction bases left unmatched: 1. The CDR3 loop reads CSARTSGNYEQYF. DNA for the CDR3: TGCAGTGCTAGGACTAGCGGGAACTACGAGCAGTACTTC.

The V gene is TRBV20-1, the J gene TRBJ2-4; TRBD2 matches 7 bases. From germline, CDR1 is DFQATT and CDR2 SNEGSKA (reference sequence). This CDR3 is 16 amino acids long. J was trimmed by 13 bases and V by 3 bases; bases with no gene match: 21. For the CDR3, the DNA is TGCAGTGCTAGCAAGGGCGGGGTAGCGGGTTACAATGAGCAGTACTTC. Amino acids: CSASKGGVAGYNEQYF.

J is TRBJ2-3 and V is TRBV6-2 or TRBV6-3, with 7 bases aligning to TRBD1. Germline loops: CDR1 MNHEY, CDR2 SVGEGT. The CDR3 runs 19 residues. Trimming took 0 bases from V and 0 from J; bases not matched to a gene: 12. CDR3: CASSYSPGQPGGSTDTQYF. In nucleotides, the CDR3 is TGTGCCAGCAGTTACTCACCTGGGCAACCAGGGGGTAGCACAGATACGCAGTATTTT.

This clonotype was found a few times. Mismatch with germline at one junction end may stem from a read error. The chain employs TRBV28 and TRBJ2-3, with 9 bases matching TRBD2. From germline, CDR1 is MDHEN and CDR2 SYDVKM. The CDR3 consists of 15 residues. CDR3 residues: CAGSPSGRWPDTQYF. The CDR3 DNA follows: TGTGCCGGCAGCCCCAGCGGGAGGTGGCCAGATACGCAGTATTTT.